A selection of T cell receptor beta chains follows, all from one sample in a study of PD-1 blockade in classical Hodgkin lymphoma. TCRdb's copy holds only in-frame clones and misses some; the assay was immunoSEQ multiplex PCR. Among approximately 98,000 clones, 80% to 90% were seen once, and the ten largest hold less than 20%. The material sequenced was peripheral blood mononuclear cells (PBMCs), taken before the second cycle of nivolumab. The receptors shown here come from a human donor with classical Hodgkin lymphoma. Each CDR3 is given with its conserved first and last residue. The D gene is left open where the match is weak. A clone size is listed for some rows: how often the clone was seen (once, few, many), or a class if it is expanded.

V	size	D	J	CDR3	DNA
TRBV4-1	once	.	TRBJ1-2	CASGVGVPGDGYTF	TGCGCCAGCGGGGTTGGAGTACCGGGGGATGGCTACACCTTC
TRBV7-9	.	TRBD1	TRBJ2-1	CASSLGQGYGNEQFF	TGTGCCAGCAGCTTGGGACAGGGGTACGGGAATGAGCAGTTCTTC
TRBV5-1	.	.	TRBJ2-4	CASSPEVIQYF	TGCGCCAGCAGCCCAGAGGTTATTCAGTACTTC
TRBV5-1	few	.	TRBJ2-7	CASSVQGSSYEQYF	TGCGCCAGCAGCGTACAGGGAAGCTCCTACGAGCAGTACTTC
TRBV11-2	.	.	TRBJ2-4	CASSLDYQENIQYF	TGTGCCAGCAGCTTAGATTATCAGGAAAACATTCAGTACTTC
TRBV27	.	.	TRBJ1-1	CASSLSRDTEAFF	TGTGCCAGCAGTTTATCGAGGGACACTGAAGCTTTCTTT
TRBV27	.	.	TRBJ1-2	CASSPARSYGYTF	TGTGCCAGCAGTCCAGCGAGATCCTATGGCTACACCTTC
TRBV18	.	TRBD1	TRBJ1-2	CASSPGTGGAYGYTF	TGTGCCAGCTCACCCGGGACAGGGGGCGCCTATGGCTACACCTTC
TRBV6-1	.	TRBD1	TRBJ1-1	CASSTTGQGPEAFF	TGTGCCAGCAGTACTACGGGACAGGGACCTGAAGCTTTCTTT
TRBV7-2	.	.	TRBJ2-3	CASSLGRAAKPSTDTQYF	TGTGCCAGCAGCTTAGGACGGGCAGCAAAACCTAGCACAGATACGCAGTATTTT
TRBV5-1	.	TRBD1	TRBJ2-5	CASSWDRAETQYF	TGCGCCAGCAGCTGGGACAGGGCTGAGACCCAGTACTTC
TRBV11-2	.	TRBD1	TRBJ2-7	CASSLVWTGVAYEQYF	TGTGCCAGCAGCTTAGTGTGGACAGGGGTGGCCTACGAGCAGTACTTC
TRBV29-1	.	.	TRBJ2-3	CSVEREGAGTDTQYF	TGCAGCGTTGAAAGGGAGGGGGCTGGCACAGATACGCAGTATTTT
TRBV5-6	.	TRBD1	TRBJ2-7	CASSLKQGAGLGEQYF	TGTGCCAGCAGCTTGAAGCAGGGGGCAGGGTTGGGCGAGCAGTACTTC
TRBV4-3	once	.	TRBJ2-7	CASSLEPQGTPYEQYF	TGCGCCAGCAGCCTAGAGCCACAGGGTACCCCCTACGAGCAGTACTTC
TRBV7-9	.	.	TRBJ2-2	CASSLGQGTGELFF	TGTGCCAGCAGCTTAGGTCAGGGGACCGGGGAGCTGTTTTTT
TRBV5-1	.	TRBD2	TRBJ2-7	CASSLDPSGAYEQYF	TGCGCCAGCAGCTTGGATCCTAGCGGGGCCTACGAGCAGTACTTC
TRBV4-1	.	TRBD1	TRBJ2-2	CASSQGRGQGASSGELFF	TGCGCCAGCAGCCAAGGAAGGGGGCAGGGGGCGAGTAGCGGGGAGCTGTTTTTT
TRBV5-1	.	TRBD2	TRBJ2-1	CASSLALAGGNNEQFF	TGCGCCAGCAGCTTGGCCTTAGCGGGAGGGAACAATGAGCAGTTCTTC
TRBV28	.	.	TRBJ1-5	CASSGDPHKPNQPQHF	TGTGCCAGCAGTGGGGACCCCCACAAGCCCAATCAGCCCCAGCATTTT
TRBV29-1	.	.	TRBJ1-2	CSVDSYGYTF	TGCAGCGTTGATAGCTATGGCTACACCTTC
TRBV4-1	.	TRBD1	TRBJ2-7	CASSQEGTGGYEQYF	TGCGCCAGCAGCCAAGAAGGGACAGGGGGCTACGAGCAGTACTTC
TRBV19	.	TRBD2	TRBJ2-7	CASSIPRTSGSSYEQYF	TGTGCCAGTAGTATCCCGAGAACTAGCGGAAGCTCCTACGAGCAGTACTTC
TRBV4-3	.	TRBD2	TRBJ2-2	CASSPGTSYGELFF	TGCGCCAGCAGCCCGGGGACTAGCTACGGGGAGCTGTTTTTT
TRBV5-4	.	TRBD1	TRBJ2-7	CASSPRDRVTDEQYF	TGTGCCAGCAGCCCCCGGGACAGGGTTACGGACGAGCAGTACTTC
TRBV28	.	.	TRBJ1-1	CASISSGWEAFF	TGTGCCAGCATCTCGTCCGGGTGGGAAGCTTTCTTT
TRBV19	.	TRBD2	TRBJ2-5	CASTSGSQQETQYF	TGTGCCAGTACTAGCGGGAGTCAACAAGAGACCCAGTACTTC
TRBV27	.	.	TRBJ2-3	CASSWTAATDTQYF	TGTGCCAGCAGTTGGACAGCGGCTACAGATACGCAGTATTTT
TRBV7-2	.	.	TRBJ1-2	CASSLEDRSGSLGYTF	TGTGCCAGCAGCTTAGAGGACCGGTCTGGGTCGCTTGGCTACACCTTC
TRBV20-1	once	.	TRBJ2-3	CSRAVGHTQYF	TGCAGTCGAGCGGTAGGGCATACGCAGTATTTT
TRBV28	.	.	TRBJ1-4	CASSPHRATNEKLFF	TGTGCCAGCAGTCCCCACAGGGCAACTAATGAAAAACTGTTTTTT
TRBV6-1	once	.	TRBJ2-6	CASSASGVTNSGANVLTF	TGTGCCAGCAGTGCCTCGGGTGTCACAAACTCTGGGGCCAACGTCCTGACTTTC
TRBV10-3	few	.	TRBJ2-7	CAITPSDRYEQYF	TGTGCCATCACCCCTTCGGACCGTTACGAGCAGTACTTC